Each of the 17 T cell receptor beta chains below was sequenced from the same sample in a study of response to subunit inactivated influenza vaccine. MiXCR was run by TCRdb on the RT-PCR reads, yielding one entry per CDR3 protein. The sample includes hundreds of thousands of distinct CDR3 sequences, 11% of them seen just once. The sequencing used PBMCs from blood, collected 45 days after vaccination. These TCRs come from a man aged 45-65 years who received an inactivated influenza vaccine.

The chain couples TRBV7-9 to TRBJ1-2, with 8 bases fitting TRBD1. Germline V CDR1 and CDR2: SEHNR, FQNEAQ (reference sequence). CDR3 size: 15 residues. V dropped 5 bases and J dropped 2; count of bases not matched to a gene: 7. Here the CDR3 DNA reads TGTGCCAGCAGCCAGGGGAGGACAGGGAACTATGGCTACACCTTC. Its protein is CASSQGRTGNYGYTF.

This clonotype came up a few times. V gene TRBV10-3 combines with J gene TRBJ2-2; no reliable D call. This CDR3 contains 14 residues. The V gene's germline CDR1 is ENHRY and CDR2 SYGVKD. Trimming stripped 8 bases from V and 3 bases from J, with 13 bases between. The CDR3 loop reads CAIALQLDTGELFF. As DNA, the CDR3 is TGTGCCATCGCCCTCCAGCTCGACACCGGGGAGCTGTTTTTT.

This chain joins TRBV5-1 and TRBJ2-5; 9 nucleotides align to TRBD2. Per the germline V gene, CDR1 is SGHRS and CDR2 is YFSETQ. The CDR3 has 16 amino acids. The ends lost 0 bases at V and 5 bases at J; junction bases unmatched: 8. The DNA of the CDR3 is TGCGCCAGCAGCTTGGGCTTAGCGGGAGAGGTCGAGACCCAGTACTTC. Translation gives CASSLGLAGEVETQYF.

This clonotype was counted ten times or more. This rearrangement joins TRBV7-2 to TRBJ2-3; D is uncertain. Germline CDR1 SGHTA, CDR2 FQGNSA. This CDR3 contains 13 residues. Trimming took off 4 bases at V and 0 bases at J, with 5 bases between the two ends. The CDR3 here is CASSSPSTDTQYF. The DNA for the CDR3 is TGTGCCAGCAGCTCCCCAAGCACAGATACGCAGTATTTT.

This clonotype was detected many times. The CDR3 sequence: CSATHPHKNTGELFF. The CDR3 DNA reads as TGCAGTGCCACCCATCCCCACAAGAACACCGGGGAGCTGTTTTTT. V gene TRBV20-1 combines with J gene TRBJ2-2; the D is unclear. The CDR3 is 15 residues long. Trimming left V 6 bases short and J 1 base short, with 15 bases between. Germline V gives CDR1 DFQATT, CDR2 SNEGSKA (reference sequence).

This clonotype was seen ten or more times. V and J are TRBV28 and TRBJ2-4; 8 nucleotides align to TRBD1. Germline assignment: CDR1 MDHEN and CDR2 SYDVKM. The length of the CDR3 is 16 residues. Trimming at V came to 4 bases and at J to 1 base, leaving 6 bases not matched to a gene. The CDR3 coding sequence is TGTGCCAGCAGTTCCGGACAGGGACTGGCCAAAAACATTCAGTACTTC. Its protein is CASSSGQGLAKNIQYF.

There are many counts of this clonotype. V is TRBV7-6 and J is TRBJ2-5; 13 nucleotides match TRBD2. In germline, CDR1 is SGHVS, CDR2 FNYEAQ. This CDR3 spans 17 amino acids. The junction had 5 bases not matched to a gene; V was cut back by 4 bases and J by 0 bases. Here the CDR3 DNA reads TGTGCCAGCAGCTCAGGGACTAGCGGGGTGTACCAAGAGACCCAGTACTTC. As protein: CASSSGTSGVYQETQYF.

This clonotype was counted many times. This rearrangement joins TRBV7-8 to TRBJ1-5, with D maybe TRBD1 (5 bases). CDR1 and CDR2 from the germline V gene are SGHVS and FQNEAQ. V lost 0 bases and J 6 bases, leaving 18 bases between the germline ends. The CDR3 spans 17 residues. DNA for the CDR3: TGTGCCAGCAGCTTAGCGTTGAGACAGAACGTCGGTCAGCCCCAGCATTTT. It codes for CASSLALRQNVGQPQHF.

This clonotype was counted between two and nine times. The V and J genes are TRBV6-2 or TRBV6-3 and TRBJ1-1; D perhaps matches TRBD1 (5 bases). The V gene lost 6 bases and the J gene lost 8 bases, with 16 bases spanning the gap. This CDR3 contains 13 residues. Germline assignment: CDR1 MNHEY and CDR2 SVGEGT. The DNA of the CDR3 is TGTGCCAGCAGCCCCGTGGGGGTAAAAGAAGCTTTCTTT. Protein: CASSPVGVKEAFF.

This clonotype was seen a handful of times. The rearrangement links TRBV20-1 to TRBJ2-3; D might be TRBD1 (7 bases). Trimming stripped 6 bases from V and 0 bases from J, with 22 bases between. Germline lookup yields CDR1 DFQATT and CDR2 SNEGSKA (reference sequence). The CDR3 extends over 17 amino acids. CDR3 coding DNA: TGCAGTGCCCAGGGGGGTGGAGTCCACGCTAGCACAGATACGCAGTATTTT. It encodes CSAQGGGVHASTDTQYF.

The chain links TRBV7-9 to TRBJ2-3; D is unresolved. Germline CDR1 is SEHNR and CDR2 is FQNEAQ (reference sequence). Trimming took off 1 base at V and 0 bases at J, with 14 bases between the two ends. The CDR3 runs 17 residues. The CDR3 here is CASSLVGETTSTDTQYF. The CDR3 DNA reads as TGTGCCAGCAGCTTAGTTGGGGAAACGACTAGCACAGATACGCAGTATTTT.

This chain links TRBV25-1 with TRBJ1-2, with TRBD1 matching over 10 bases. CDR1 and CDR2 from the germline V gene are MGHDK and SYGVNS. V dropped 4 bases and J dropped 2; count of bases not matched to a gene: 7. The CDR3 length is 16 residues. The chain's CDR3 is CASSGGTGVINYGYTF. CDR3 DNA: TGTGCCAGCAGTGGGGGGACAGGGGTTATAAACTATGGCTACACCTTC.

The chain has TRBV6-1 and TRBJ2-3; TRBD2 matches at 8 bases. V was pared by 5 bases and J by 1 base, with 8 bases of the junction left unmatched. Germline CDR1 and CDR2: MNHNS and SASEGT. The CDR3 has 16 amino acids. CDR3 DNA sequence: TGTGCCAGCAGTCCGATCGGGGGGGCCGGCACAGATACGCAGTATTTT. It codes for CASSPIGGAGTDTQYF.

The sample holds many counts of this clonotype. V and J are TRBV4-3 and TRBJ1-2; 9 nucleotides agree with TRBD1. Trimming cost V 5 bases and J 4 bases; bases outside gene matches: 8. The length of the CDR3 is 15 residues. Looked up from germline, CDR1 is LGHNA and CDR2 is YSLEER. The CDR3, as DNA: TGCGCCAGCAGCTACCCGGGACAGGGAATCTATGGCTACACCTTC. It is translated as CASSYPGQGIYGYTF.

This clonotype was detected ten times or more. The chain joins TRBV20-1 to TRBJ2-7; no clear D gene. V dropped 5 bases and J dropped 3 bases, with 17 bases sitting between them. Germline V gene sequence: CDR1 DFQATT, CDR2 SNEGSKA (reference sequence). CDR3 length equals 14 residues. The CDR3 spells CSARGPVRVYEQYF. DNA for the CDR3: TGCAGTGCTCGCGGTCCAGTCCGCGTCTACGAGCAGTACTTC.

The gene calls are TRBV7-3 and TRBJ2-2, with TRBD2 as a possible D gene (6 bases). V lost 5 bases to trimming and J lost 4 bases, with 17 bases between them. Germline loops: CDR1 SGHTA, CDR2 FQGTGA. This CDR3 is 16 amino acids long. The CDR3 here is CASSPNRDSITGELFF. CDR3 DNA: TGTGCCAGCAGCCCGAACCGGGACTCAATCACCGGGGAGCTGTTTTTT.

This clonotype was counted a few times. The rearrangement joins TRBV20-1 to TRBJ2-5, with D possibly being TRBD1 (5 bases). The CDR3 totals 13 residues. Between the trimmed V and J ends, which lost 3 bases and 4 bases, there was a span of 12 bases. The germline gives CDR1 DFQATT, CDR2 SNEGSKA (reference sequence). CDR3 region: CSARRQGVETQYF. The DNA for the CDR3 is TGCAGTGCTAGGAGGCAGGGTGTAGAGACCCAGTACTTC.